This T cell receptor beta chain was found in a study of beta chain features in type 1 diabetes (dated by TCRdb to between 2018 and 2020). About the full investigation: Mean age, gender distribution, total cell number and subset yield did not differ between patients and healthy donors. A total of roughly 98,000,000 sorted cells were examined across all samples, and RNA yield correlated strongly with the number of cells per subset. The study compared the TCRB repertoires of sorted circulating CD4+ T cell subsets in recently diagnosed type 1 diabetes patients with those in matched healthy donors. Naive and central memory subsets were obtained from all 30 or so donors, but regulatory and stem cell-like memory subsets were isolated from only 8 patients and roughly 8 healthy donors. Study-wide findings and limitations: Fewer insertions and more nucleotide deletions at VDJ recombination sites were observed in patients with type 1 diabetes, implying thymic rearrangement abnormalities. Naive, central memory and regulatory TCRB repertoires appeared to be more alike among patients than among healthy donors. Type 1 diabetes patients showed a moderate but significant shortening of TCRB CDR3 length in all four CD4+ subsets. Sequencing cDNA rather than genomic DNA could over-represent highly expressing activated cells, although activation and CD3 levels did not differ between groups. Because the HLA sub-analyses included only small numbers of individuals, any influence of HLA type on TCRB rearrangement was left unresolved. PCR might favor shorter templates, but patient and control samples were amplified and corrected together, so any skew would affect both groups equally.

About this clone: Its specific antigen is unknown. One base away there is no much larger clone; base qualities are not given.

Each donor gave one peripheral blood draw, about 110 mL on average, collected into heparinised tubes. A BD FACSAria II and a panel including CD45RO, CCR7, CD25, CD127, CD95 and CD27 were used to sort naive, central memory, regulatory and stem cell-like memory CD4+ T cells. Purity was above 95% for every sorted population. PBMCs were separated immediately by Lymphoprep density gradient centrifugation and were stained directly, without being cultured. So that batch effects would be minimized, each experiment stained and sorted samples in pairs, pairing one healthy donor with one patient. The High Capacity cDNA Reverse Transcription Kit was used to reverse transcribe all of the isolated RNA, meaning that expressed TCRB transcripts were what got sequenced. Deep immunoSEQ sequencing was applied to naive, central memory and regulatory T cell samples, giving an average of approximately 3.8 million total reads per sample. After sorted cells were lysed in RLT buffer, RNA was extracted with DNase-treated RNeasy Micro or Mini kits, with the choice depending on cell number. Each cell subset was processed separately to prevent cross-contamination, with patient and healthy donor samples processed together. Using the immunoSEQ multiplex PCR, TCRB sequences were amplified from cDNA into 87-bp fragments spanning the CDR3 region. Sequencing of the amplicons was done on the Illumina HiSeq platform. In the original analysis: PCR bias was corrected computationally using synthetic template baselines, and reads within Hamming distance 2 were collapsed, with unmergeable singletons discarded. Reads were aligned against IMGT so that V, D and J genes, CDR3 length and insertions or deletions at six rearrangement sites could be assigned. Clonotype counts were normalized to sorted cell number within each subset before computing true diversity and Gini coefficients with the tcR R package. The overlap coefficient, calculated on TCRB nucleotide sequences, was used to quantify repertoire sharing. Out-of-frame TCRB sequences from naive cells were analyzed as a proxy for the pre-selection repertoire. The immuneACCESS repertoire file appears here via TCRdb, limited to in-frame rearrangements. These files lack a portion of the clones; in checked studies, under half of the deficit traces to unresolved V genes, and the cause of the others is not known. V, J and clone size are taken as reported in that table, and D and trimming were inferred from the DNA itself. This sample has hundreds of thousands of clones in its table, and about 14% of those were observed once. The ten most abundant clones make up roughly 0.038% of the sample.

This receptor was identified in a man aged 25-40 years in good health. Sequences were obtained from naive CD4+ T cells from blood. The cell subset or site label, as the study defines it: true naive CD4+ T cells.

The CDR3 has the sequence CASSHYRTKGYTF. The bases read TGCGCCAGCAGTCATTACAGGACCAAAGGCTACACCTTC. Rearrangement joined TRBV23-1 to TRBJ1-2; the D region possibly corresponds to TRBD1 (5 bases align). TRBV23-1 is noted as an ORF with a role that remains uncertain. Trimming takes 3 bases from V and 8 bases from J, and the germline ends sit 13 bases apart. From cysteine to phenylalanine, the CDR3 is 13 amino acids long. Of all the DNA, just the CDR3 is kept, 39 bases in frame from base 1.